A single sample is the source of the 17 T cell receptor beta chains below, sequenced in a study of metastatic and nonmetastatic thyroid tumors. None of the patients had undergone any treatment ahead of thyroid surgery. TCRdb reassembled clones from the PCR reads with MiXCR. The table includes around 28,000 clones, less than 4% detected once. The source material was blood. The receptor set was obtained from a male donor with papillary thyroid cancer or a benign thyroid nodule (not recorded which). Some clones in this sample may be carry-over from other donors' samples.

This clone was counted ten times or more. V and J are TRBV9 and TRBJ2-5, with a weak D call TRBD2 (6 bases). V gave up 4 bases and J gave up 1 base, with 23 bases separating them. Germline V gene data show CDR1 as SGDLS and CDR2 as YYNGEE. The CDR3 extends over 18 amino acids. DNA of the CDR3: TGTGCCAGCAGCTCCCCCGTACTAGGAGGGTTGGGCCAAGAGACCCAGTACTTC. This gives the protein CASSSPVLGGLGQETQYF.

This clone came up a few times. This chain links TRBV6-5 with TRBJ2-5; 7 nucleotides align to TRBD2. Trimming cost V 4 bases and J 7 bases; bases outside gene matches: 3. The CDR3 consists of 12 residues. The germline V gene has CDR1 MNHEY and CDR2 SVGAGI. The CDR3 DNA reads TGTGCCAGCAGTTCCTCGGGGGGGACCCAGTACTTC. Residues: CASSSSGGTQYF.

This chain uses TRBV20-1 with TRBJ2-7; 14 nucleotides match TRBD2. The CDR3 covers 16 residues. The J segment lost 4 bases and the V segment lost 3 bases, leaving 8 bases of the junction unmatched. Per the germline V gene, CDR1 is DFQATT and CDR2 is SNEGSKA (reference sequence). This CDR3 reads CSASGTSGSPRYEQYF. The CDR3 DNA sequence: TGCAGTGCTAGCGGGACTAGCGGGAGCCCGAGGTACGAGCAGTACTTC.

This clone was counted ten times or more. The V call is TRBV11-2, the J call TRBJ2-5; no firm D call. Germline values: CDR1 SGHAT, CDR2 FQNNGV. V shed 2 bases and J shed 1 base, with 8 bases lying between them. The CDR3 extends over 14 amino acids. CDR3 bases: TGTGCCAGCAGCTTACCGGCCCTCCAAGAGACCCAGTACTTC. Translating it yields CASSLPALQETQYF.

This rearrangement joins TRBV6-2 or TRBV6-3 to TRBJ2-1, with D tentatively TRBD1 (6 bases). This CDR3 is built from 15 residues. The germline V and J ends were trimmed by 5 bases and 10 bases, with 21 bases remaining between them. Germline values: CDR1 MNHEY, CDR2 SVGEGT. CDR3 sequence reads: CASSPRDTDVEEQFF. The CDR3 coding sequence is TGTGCCAGCAGTCCCCGGGACACGGACGTTGAGGAGCAGTTCTTC.

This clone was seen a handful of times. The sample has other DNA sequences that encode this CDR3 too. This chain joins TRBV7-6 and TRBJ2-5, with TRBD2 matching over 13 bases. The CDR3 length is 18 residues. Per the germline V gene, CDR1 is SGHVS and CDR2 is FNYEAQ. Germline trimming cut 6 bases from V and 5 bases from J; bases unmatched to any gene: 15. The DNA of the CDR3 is TGTGCCAGCAGTTCCGGACTAGCGGGAGCAGTTGGGTTCGAGACCCAGTACTTC. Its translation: CASSSGLAGAVGFETQYF.

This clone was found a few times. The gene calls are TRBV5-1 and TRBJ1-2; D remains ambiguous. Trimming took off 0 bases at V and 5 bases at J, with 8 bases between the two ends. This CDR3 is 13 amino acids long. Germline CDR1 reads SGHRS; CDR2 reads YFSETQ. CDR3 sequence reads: CASSLVGGYGYTF. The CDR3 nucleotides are TGCGCCAGCAGCTTGGTGGGAGGGTATGGCTACACCTTC.

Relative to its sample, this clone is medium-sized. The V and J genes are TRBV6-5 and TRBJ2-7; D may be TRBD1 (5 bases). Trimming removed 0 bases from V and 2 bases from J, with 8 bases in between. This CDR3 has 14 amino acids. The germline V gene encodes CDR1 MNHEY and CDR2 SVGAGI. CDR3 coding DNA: TGTGCCAGCAGTTACTCACAGGCCACCTACGAGCAGTACTTC. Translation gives CASSYSQATYEQYF.

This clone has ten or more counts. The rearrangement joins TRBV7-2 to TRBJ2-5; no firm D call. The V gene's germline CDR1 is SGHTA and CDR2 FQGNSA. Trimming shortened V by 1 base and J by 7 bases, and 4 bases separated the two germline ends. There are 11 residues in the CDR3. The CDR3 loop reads CASSLGGTQYF. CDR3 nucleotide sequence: TGTGCCAGCAGCTTAGGGGGGACCCAGTACTTC.

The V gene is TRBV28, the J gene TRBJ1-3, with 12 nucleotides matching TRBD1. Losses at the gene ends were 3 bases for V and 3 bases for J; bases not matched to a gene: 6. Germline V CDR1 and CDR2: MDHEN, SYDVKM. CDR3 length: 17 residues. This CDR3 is CASSLGQGATGGNTIYF. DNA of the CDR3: TGTGCCAGCAGTTTGGGACAGGGGGCAACCGGTGGAAACACCATATATTTT.

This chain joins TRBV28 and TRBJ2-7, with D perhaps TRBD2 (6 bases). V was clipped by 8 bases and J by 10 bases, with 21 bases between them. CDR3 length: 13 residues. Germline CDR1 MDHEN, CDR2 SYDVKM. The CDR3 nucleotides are TGTGCCAGCGCCATTACGTTACGGCGGGATCAGTACTTC. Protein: CASAITLRRDQYF.

The chain's CDR3 is CASSLEVGGASDTQYF. CDR3 sequence (DNA): TGTGCCAGCAGCTTGGAGGTCGGGGGGGCCTCAGATACGCAGTATTTT. J is TRBJ2-3 and V is TRBV5-4, with 8 bases aligning to TRBD2. The length of the CDR3 is 16 residues. Germline loops: CDR1 SGHNT, CDR2 YYREEE (reference sequence). Unmatched junction bases numbered 7, after V lost 0 bases and J lost 4 bases.

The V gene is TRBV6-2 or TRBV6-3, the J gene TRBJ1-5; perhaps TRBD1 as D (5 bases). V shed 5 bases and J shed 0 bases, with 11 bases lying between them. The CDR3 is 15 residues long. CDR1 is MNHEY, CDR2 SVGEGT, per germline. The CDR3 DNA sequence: TGTGCCAGCAGTCCGGGGGGGGTTAGCAATCAGCCCCAGCATTTT. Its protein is CASSPGGVSNQPQHF.

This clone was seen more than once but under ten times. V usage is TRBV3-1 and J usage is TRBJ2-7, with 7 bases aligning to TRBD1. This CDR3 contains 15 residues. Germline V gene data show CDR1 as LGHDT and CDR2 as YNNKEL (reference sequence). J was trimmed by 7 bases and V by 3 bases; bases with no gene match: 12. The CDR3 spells CASSQSRTGPGEQYF. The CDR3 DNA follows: TGTGCCAGCAGCCAGTCCCGGACAGGTCCCGGGGAGCAGTACTTC.

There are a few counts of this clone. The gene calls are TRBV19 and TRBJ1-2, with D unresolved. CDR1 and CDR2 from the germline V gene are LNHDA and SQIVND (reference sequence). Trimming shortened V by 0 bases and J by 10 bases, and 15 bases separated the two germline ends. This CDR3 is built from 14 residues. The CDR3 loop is CASSIDRGSAVYTF. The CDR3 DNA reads TGTGCCAGTAGTATAGACCGGGGTTCCGCTGTCTACACCTTC.

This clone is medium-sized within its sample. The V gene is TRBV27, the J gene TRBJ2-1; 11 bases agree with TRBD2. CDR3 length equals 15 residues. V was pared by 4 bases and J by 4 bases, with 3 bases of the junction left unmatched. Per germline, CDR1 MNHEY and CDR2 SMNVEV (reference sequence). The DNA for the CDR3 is TGTGCCAGCAGTTCCGGGACTAGCGGTTACAATGAGCAGTTCTTC. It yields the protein CASSSGTSGYNEQFF.

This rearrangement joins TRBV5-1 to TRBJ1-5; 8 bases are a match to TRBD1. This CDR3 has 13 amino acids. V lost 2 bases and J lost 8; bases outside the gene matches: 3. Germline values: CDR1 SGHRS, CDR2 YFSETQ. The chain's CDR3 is CASSLQGEEPQHF. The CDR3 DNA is TGCGCCAGCAGCTTACAGGGGGAAGAGCCCCAGCATTTT. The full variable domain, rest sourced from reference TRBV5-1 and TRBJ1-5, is KAGVTQTPRYLIKTRGQQVTLSCSPISGHRSVSWYQQTPGQGLQFLFEYFSETQRNKGNFPGRFSGRQFSNSRSEMNVSTLELGDSALYLCASSLQGEEPQHFGDGTRLSIL.